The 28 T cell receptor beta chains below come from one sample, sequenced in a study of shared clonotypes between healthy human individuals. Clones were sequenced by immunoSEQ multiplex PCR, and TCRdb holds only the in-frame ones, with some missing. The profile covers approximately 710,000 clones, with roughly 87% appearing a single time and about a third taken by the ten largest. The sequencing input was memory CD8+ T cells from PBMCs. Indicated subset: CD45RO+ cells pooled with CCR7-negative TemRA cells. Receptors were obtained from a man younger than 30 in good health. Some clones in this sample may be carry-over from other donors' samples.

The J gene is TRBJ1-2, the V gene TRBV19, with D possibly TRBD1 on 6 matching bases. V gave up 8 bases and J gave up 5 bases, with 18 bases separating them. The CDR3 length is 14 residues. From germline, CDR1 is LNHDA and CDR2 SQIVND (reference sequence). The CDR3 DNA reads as TGTGCCAGTCAGGATACAGGGAGACCTTATGGCTACACCTTC. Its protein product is CASQDTGRPYGYTF. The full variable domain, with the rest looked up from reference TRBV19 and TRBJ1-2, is DGGITQSPKYLFRKEGQNVTLSCEQNLNHDAMYWYRQDPGQGLRLIYYSQIVNDFQKGDIAEGYSVSREKKESFPLTVTSAQKNPTAFYLCASQDTGRPYGYTFGSGTRLTVV.

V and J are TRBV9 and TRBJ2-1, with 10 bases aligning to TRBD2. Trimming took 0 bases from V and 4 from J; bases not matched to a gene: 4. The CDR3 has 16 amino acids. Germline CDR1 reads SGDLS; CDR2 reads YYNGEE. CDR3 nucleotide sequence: TGTGCCAGCAGCGTAGCCCCTAGCGGGAGTTACAATGAGCAGTTCTTC. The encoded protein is CASSVAPSGSYNEQFF.

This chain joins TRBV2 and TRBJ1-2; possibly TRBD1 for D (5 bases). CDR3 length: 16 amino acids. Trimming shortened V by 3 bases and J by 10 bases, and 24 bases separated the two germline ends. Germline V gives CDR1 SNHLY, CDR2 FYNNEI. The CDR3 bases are TGTGCCAGCAGTGACCCACGAGGAGGGGCGAAAACGGACTACACCTTC. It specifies CASSDPRGGAKTDYTF.

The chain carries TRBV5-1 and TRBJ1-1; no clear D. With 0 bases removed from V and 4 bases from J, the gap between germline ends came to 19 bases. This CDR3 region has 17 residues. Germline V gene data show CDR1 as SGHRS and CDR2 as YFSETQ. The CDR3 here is CASSLESVGPRGTEAFF. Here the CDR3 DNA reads TGCGCCAGCAGCTTGGAGTCGGTAGGACCTCGGGGCACTGAAGCTTTCTTT.

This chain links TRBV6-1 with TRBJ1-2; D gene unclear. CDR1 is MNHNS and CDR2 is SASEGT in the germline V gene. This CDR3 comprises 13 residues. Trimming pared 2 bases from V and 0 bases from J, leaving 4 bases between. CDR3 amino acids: CASSEWANYGYTF. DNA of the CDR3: TGTGCCAGCAGTGAATGGGCTAACTATGGCTACACCTTC.

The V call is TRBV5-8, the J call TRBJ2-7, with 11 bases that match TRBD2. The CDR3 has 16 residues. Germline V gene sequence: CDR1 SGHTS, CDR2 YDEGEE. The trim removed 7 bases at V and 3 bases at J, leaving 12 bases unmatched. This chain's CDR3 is CASPRPIAGGNYEQYF. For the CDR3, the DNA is TGTGCCAGCCCACGACCCATAGCGGGAGGGAACTACGAGCAGTACTTC.

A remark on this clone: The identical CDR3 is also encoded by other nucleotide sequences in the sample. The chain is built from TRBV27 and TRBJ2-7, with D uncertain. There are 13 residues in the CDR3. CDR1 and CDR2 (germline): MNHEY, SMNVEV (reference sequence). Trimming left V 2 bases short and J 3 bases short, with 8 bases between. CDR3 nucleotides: TGTGCCAGCAGTTTAGGTGGTGGCTACGAGCAGTACTTC. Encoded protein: CASSLGGGYEQYF.

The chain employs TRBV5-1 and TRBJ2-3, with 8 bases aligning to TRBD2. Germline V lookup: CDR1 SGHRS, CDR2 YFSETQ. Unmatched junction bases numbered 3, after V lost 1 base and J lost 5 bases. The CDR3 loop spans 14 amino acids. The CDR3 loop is CASSLPLAGDTQYF. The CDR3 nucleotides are TGCGCCAGCAGCTTGCCCCTAGCGGGAGATACGCAGTATTTT.

Here the CDR3 reads CSVFEQGRYEQYF. The CDR3 bases are TGCAGCGTTTTCGAACAGGGTCGCTACGAGCAGTACTTC. The chain couples TRBV29-1 to TRBJ2-7; D perhaps matches TRBD1 (6 bases). Germline CDR1 and CDR2: SQVTM and ANQGSEA. CDR3 length: 13 residues. Deletions cut 5 bases from V and 3 bases from J, with 14 bases between.

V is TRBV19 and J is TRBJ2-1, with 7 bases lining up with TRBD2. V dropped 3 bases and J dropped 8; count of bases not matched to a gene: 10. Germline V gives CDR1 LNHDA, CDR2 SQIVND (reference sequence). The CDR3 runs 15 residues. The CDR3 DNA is TGTGCCAGTAGTATCTGGAGCGGCGGGAGAGATGAGCAGTTCTTC. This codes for CASSIWSGGRDEQFF. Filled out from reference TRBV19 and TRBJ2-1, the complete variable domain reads DGGITQSPKYLFRKEGQNVTLSCEQNLNHDAMYWYRQDPGQGLRLIYYSQIVNDFQKGDIAEGYSVSREKKESFPLTVTSAQKNPTAFYLCASSIWSGGRDEQFFGPGTRLTVL.

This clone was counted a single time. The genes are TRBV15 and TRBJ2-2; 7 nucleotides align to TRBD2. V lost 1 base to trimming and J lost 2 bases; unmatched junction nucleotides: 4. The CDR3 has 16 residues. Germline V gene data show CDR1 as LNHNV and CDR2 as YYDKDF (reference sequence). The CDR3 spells CATSRVASGNTGELFF. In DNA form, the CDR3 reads TGTGCCACCAGCAGAGTCGCTAGCGGTAACACCGGGGAGCTGTTTTTT. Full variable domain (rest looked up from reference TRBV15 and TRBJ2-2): DAMVIQNPRYQVTQFGKPVTLSCSQTLNHNVMYWYQQKSSQAPKLLFHYYDKDFNNEADTPDNFQSRRPNTSFCFLDIRSPGLGDTAMYLCATSRVASGNTGELFFGEGSRLTVL.

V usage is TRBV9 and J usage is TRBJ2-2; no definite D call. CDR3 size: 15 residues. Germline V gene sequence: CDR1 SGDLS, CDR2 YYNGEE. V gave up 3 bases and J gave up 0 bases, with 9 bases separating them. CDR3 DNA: TGTGCCAGCAGCGAGGGCCGCACGAACACCGGGGAGCTGTTTTTT. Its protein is CASSEGRTNTGELFF.

Here the CDR3 reads CASSRTASGANVLTF. The DNA of the CDR3 is TGCGCCAGCAGCAGGACAGCGTCCGGGGCCAACGTCCTGACTTTC. The rearrangement uses TRBV4-1 and TRBJ2-6, with D maybe TRBD1 (6 bases). This CDR3 is 15 amino acids long. Germline-derived CDR1 and CDR2 are MGHRA and YSYEKL. Between the trimmed V and J ends, which lost 5 bases and 4 bases, there was a span of 12 bases.

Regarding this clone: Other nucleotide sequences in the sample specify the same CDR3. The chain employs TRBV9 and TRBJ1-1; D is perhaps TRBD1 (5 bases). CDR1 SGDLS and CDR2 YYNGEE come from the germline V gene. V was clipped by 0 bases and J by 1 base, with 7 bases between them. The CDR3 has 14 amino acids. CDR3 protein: CASSVGGENTEAFF. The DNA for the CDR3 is TGTGCCAGCAGCGTAGGGGGGGAGAACACTGAAGCTTTCTTT.

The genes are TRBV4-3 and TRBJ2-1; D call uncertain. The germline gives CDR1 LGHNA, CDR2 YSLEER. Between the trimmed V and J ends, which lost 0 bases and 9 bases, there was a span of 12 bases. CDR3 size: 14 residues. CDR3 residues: CASSQDLFGIEQFF. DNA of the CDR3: TGCGCCAGCAGCCAAGATTTATTTGGCATTGAGCAGTTCTTC.

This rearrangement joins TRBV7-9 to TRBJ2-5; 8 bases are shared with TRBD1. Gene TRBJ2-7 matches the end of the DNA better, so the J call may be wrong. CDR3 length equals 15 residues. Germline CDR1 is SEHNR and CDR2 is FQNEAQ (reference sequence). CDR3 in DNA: TGTGCCAGCAGCGCCAGGGACAGGTCATCCTACGAGCAGTACTTC. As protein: CASSARDRSSYEQYF.

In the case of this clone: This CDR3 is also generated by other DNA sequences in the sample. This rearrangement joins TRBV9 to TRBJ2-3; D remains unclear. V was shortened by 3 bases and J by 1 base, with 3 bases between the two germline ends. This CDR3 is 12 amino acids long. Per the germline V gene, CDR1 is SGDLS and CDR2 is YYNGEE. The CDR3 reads CASSAGTDTQYF. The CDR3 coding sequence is TGTGCCAGCAGCGCGGGCACAGATACGCAGTATTTT. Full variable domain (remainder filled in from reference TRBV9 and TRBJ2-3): DSGVTQTPKHLITATGQRVTLRCSPRSGDLSVYWYQQSLDQGLQFLIQYYNGEERAKGNILERFSAQQFPDLHSELNLSSLELGDSALYFCASSAGTDTQYFGPGTRLTVL.

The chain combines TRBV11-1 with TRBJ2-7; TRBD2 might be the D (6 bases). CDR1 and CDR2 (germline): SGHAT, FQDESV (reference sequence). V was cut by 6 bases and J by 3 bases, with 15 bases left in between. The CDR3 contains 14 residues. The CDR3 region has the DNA TGTGCCAGCAGTCGGAGGGGCTCGGGCTACGAGCAGTACTTC. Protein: CASSRRGSGYEQYF.

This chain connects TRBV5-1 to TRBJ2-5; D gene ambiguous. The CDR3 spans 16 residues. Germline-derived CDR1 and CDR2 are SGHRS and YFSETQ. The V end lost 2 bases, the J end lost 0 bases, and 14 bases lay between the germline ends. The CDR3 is CASSFPDYGHQETQYF. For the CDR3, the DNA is TGCGCCAGCAGCTTCCCAGATTATGGACACCAAGAGACCCAGTACTTC.

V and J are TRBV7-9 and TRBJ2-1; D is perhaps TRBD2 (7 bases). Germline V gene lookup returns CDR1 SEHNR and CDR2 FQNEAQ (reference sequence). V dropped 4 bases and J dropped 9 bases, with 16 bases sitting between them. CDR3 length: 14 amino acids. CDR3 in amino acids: CASSSTRGGVEQFF. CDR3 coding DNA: TGTGCCAGCAGCTCCACTAGGGGGGGGGTTGAGCAGTTCTTC.

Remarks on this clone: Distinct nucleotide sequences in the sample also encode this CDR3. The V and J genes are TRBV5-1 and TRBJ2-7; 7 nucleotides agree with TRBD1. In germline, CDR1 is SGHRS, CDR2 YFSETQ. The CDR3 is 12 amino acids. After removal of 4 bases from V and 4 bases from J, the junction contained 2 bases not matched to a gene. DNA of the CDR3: TGCGCCAGCAGCCCGACAGGGTACGAGCAGTACTTC. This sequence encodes CASSPTGYEQYF.

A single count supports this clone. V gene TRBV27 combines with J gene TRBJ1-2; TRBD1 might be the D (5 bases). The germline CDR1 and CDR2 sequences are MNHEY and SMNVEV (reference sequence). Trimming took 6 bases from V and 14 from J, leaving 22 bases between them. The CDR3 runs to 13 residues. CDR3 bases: TGTGCCAGCAGCTGGACTTCCAGACAGTCTAATACCTTC. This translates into CASSWTSRQSNTF.

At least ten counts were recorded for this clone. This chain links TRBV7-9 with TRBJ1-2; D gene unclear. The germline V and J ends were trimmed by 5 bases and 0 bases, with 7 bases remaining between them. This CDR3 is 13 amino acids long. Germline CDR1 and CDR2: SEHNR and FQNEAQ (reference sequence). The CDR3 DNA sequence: TGTGCCAGCAGCCAATCGGCTAACTATGGCTACACCTTC. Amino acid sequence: CASSQSANYGYTF.

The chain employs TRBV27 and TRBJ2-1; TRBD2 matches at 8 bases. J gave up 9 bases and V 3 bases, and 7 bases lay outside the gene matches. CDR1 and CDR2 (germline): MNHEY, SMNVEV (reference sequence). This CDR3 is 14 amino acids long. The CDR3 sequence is CASSLSAGGAEQFF. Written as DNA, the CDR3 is TGTGCCAGCAGTTTGTCGGCGGGAGGAGCTGAGCAGTTCTTC.

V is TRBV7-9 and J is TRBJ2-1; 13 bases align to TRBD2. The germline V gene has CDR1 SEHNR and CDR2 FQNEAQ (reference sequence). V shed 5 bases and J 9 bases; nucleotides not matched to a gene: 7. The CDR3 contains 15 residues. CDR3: CASSHGLAGVGEQFF. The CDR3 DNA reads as TGTGCCAGCAGCCACGGACTAGCGGGAGTAGGTGAGCAGTTCTTC.

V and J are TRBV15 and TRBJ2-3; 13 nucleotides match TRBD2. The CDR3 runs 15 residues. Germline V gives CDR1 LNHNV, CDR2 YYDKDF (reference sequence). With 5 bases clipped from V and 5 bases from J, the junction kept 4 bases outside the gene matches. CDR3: CATSRTSGSKDTQYF. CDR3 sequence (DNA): TGTGCCACCAGCCGGACTAGCGGGAGTAAAGATACGCAGTATTTT.

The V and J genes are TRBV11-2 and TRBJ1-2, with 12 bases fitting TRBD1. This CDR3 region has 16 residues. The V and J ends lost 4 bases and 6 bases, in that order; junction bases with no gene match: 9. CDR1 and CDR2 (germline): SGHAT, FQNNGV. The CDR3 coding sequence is TGTGCCAGCAGCTGGGGACAGGGGGCGCCTTTCAATGGCTACACCTTC. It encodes CASSWGQGAPFNGYTF.

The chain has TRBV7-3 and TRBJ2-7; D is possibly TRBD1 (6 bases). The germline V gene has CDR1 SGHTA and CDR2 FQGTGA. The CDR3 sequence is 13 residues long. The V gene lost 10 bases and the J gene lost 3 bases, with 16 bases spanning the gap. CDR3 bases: TGTGCCACCTCAGACCGACAGGACTACGAGCAGTACTTC. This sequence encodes CATSDRQDYEQYF.